The 7 T cell receptor beta chains presented below share a single source sample, sequenced in a study of blood T cell repertoires in COVID-19 (dated by TCRdb to about 2020). Libraries were built with the immunoSEQ multiplex PCR assay. The immuneACCESS repertoire file appears here via TCRdb, limited to in-frame rearrangements. These files lack a portion of the clones; in checked studies, under half of the deficit traces to unresolved V genes, and the cause of the others is not known. The sample table contains nearly 200,000 clones; only one count was recorded for around 85% of them. The leading ten clones occupy 0.75% to 0.9% of the sample. Material: peripheral blood. The receptors originated from an older woman with acute or convalescent COVID-19.

V is TRBV28 and J is TRBJ1-5, with 9 nucleotides matching TRBD1. Looked up from germline, CDR1 is MDHEN and CDR2 is SYDVKM. Trimming took 3 bases from V and 6 from J; bases not matched to a gene: 6. The CDR3 length is 15 residues. The DNA for the CDR3 is TGTGCCAGCAGTTTGTTCGGACAGGGGAGTCAGCCCCAGCATTTT. It encodes CASSLFGQGSQPQHF.

This chain joins TRBV6-2 or TRBV6-3 and TRBJ1-1; possibly TRBD1 for D (5 bases). The ends were cut back, 2 bases at V and 2 bases at J, with 9 bases in the middle. Germline V gives CDR1 MNHEY, CDR2 SVGEGT. The CDR3 covers 14 residues. In DNA, the CDR3 is TGTGCCAGCAGTTACCTGACAGCCAACACTGAAGCTTTCTTT. Amino acids: CASSYLTANTEAFF.

V gene TRBV19 combines with J gene TRBJ1-5; D gene uncertain. CDR3 length: 15 residues. The germline V gene encodes CDR1 LNHDA and CDR2 SQIVND (reference sequence). Trimming stripped 3 bases from V and 4 bases from J, with 13 bases between. In DNA, the CDR3 is TGTGCCAGTAGTATGGGCCCAAGTAGAAATCAGCCCCAGCATTTT. As protein: CASSMGPSRNQPQHF. Combining the CDR3 with reference TRBV19 and TRBJ1-5 gives the whole variable domain DGGITQSPKYLFRKEGQNVTLSCEQNLNHDAMYWYRQDPGQGLRLIYYSQIVNDFQKGDIAEGYSVSREKKESFPLTVTSAQKNPTAFYLCASSMGPSRNQPQHFGDGTRLSIL.

Of note for this clone: At one end, the junction sequence differs from germline, possibly due to a read error. This chain connects TRBV12-3 or TRBV12-4 to TRBJ1-2; D perhaps matches TRBD1 (5 bases). The CDR3 runs 11 residues. The CDR3 region has the DNA TGTGCCAACAGTCAGGGCTATGGCTACACCTTC. Translating it yields CANSQGYGYTF.

The V call is TRBV5-6, the J call TRBJ2-5; 13 positions agree with TRBD2. Germline loops: CDR1 SGHDT, CDR2 YYEEEE. Trimming at V came to 3 bases and at J to 3 bases, leaving 5 bases not matched to a gene. CDR3 length: 16 residues. CDR3 nucleotides: TGTGCCAGCAGCTCCTGGACTAGCGGGGGCGAAGAGACCCAGTACTTC. It specifies CASSSWTSGGEETQYF.

CDR3 bases: TGTGCCAGCAGCCGGGACAGGGTTAACACTGAAGCTTTCTTT. Its protein is CASSRDRVNTEAFF. The chain employs TRBV2 and TRBJ1-1; 9 bases align to TRBD1. The CDR3 spans 14 residues. V lost 6 bases and J lost 2; bases outside the gene matches: 4. Germline-derived CDR1 and CDR2 are SNHLY and FYNNEI.

This chain joins TRBV6-1 and TRBJ1-1; D may be TRBD1 (6 bases). Trimming removed 3 bases from V and 7 bases from J, with 18 bases in between. Germline CDR1 and CDR2: MNHNS and SASEGT. There are 15 residues in the CDR3. The CDR3 region is CASSDVRRGWSEAFF. CDR3 coding DNA: TGTGCCAGCAGTGACGTCAGAAGGGGGTGGAGTGAAGCTTTCTTT.